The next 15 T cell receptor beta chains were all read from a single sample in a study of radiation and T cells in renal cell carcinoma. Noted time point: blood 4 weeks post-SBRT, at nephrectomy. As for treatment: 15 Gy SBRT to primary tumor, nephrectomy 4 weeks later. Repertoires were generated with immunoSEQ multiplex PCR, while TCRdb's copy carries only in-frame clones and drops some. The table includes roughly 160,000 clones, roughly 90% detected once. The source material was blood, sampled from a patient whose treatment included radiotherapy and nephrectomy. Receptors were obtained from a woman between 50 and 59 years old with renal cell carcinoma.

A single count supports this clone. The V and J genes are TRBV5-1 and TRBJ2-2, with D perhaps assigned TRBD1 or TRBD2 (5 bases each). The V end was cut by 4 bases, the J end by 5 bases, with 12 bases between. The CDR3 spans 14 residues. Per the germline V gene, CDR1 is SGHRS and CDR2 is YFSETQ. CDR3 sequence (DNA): TGCGCCAGCAGCCTCCTCGAGGGGACCGGGGAGCTGTTTTTT. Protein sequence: CASSLLEGTGELFF. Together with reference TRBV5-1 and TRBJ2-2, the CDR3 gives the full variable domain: KAGVTQTPRYLIKTRGQQVTLSCSPISGHRSVSWYQQTPGQGLQFLFEYFSETQRNKGNFPGRFSGRQFSNSRSEMNVSTLELGDSALYLCASSLLEGTGELFFGEGSRLTVL.

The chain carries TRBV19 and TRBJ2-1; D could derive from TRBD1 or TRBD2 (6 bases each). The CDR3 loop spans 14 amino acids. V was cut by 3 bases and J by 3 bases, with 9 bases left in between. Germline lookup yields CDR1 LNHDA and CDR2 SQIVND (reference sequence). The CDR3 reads CASSIRGDYNEQFF. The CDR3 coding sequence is TGTGCCAGTAGTATTAGGGGGGACTACAATGAGCAGTTCTTC.

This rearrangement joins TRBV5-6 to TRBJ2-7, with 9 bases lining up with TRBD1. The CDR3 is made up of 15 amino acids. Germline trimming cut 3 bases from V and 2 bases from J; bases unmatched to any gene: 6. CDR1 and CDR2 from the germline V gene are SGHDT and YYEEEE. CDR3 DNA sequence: TGTGCCAGCAGCTCGTATGGGACAGGGACCTACGAGCAGTACTTC. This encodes CASSSYGTGTYEQYF.

The CDR3 spells CASRGGSHYEQYF. The CDR3 DNA sequence: TGTGCCAGCAGAGGCGGGAGCCACTACGAGCAGTACTTC. This sequence joins TRBV7-2 and TRBJ2-7; 7 nucleotides agree with TRBD2. The CDR3 runs 13 residues. Trimming at V came to 6 bases and at J to 3 bases, leaving 5 bases not matched to a gene. Germline assignment: CDR1 SGHTA and CDR2 FQGNSA.

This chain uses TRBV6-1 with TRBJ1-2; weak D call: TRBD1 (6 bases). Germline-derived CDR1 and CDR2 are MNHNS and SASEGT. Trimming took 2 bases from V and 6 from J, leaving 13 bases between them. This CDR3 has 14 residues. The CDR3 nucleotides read TGTGCCAGCAGTGAATTTAGGGCAGGGGATGGCTACACCTTC. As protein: CASSEFRAGDGYTF.

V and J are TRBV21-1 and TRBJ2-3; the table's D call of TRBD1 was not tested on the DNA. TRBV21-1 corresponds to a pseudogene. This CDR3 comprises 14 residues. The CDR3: CASSKAVAPDTQYF. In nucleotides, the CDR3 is TGTGCCAGCAGCAAAGCGGTGGCTCCAGATACGCAGTATTTT.

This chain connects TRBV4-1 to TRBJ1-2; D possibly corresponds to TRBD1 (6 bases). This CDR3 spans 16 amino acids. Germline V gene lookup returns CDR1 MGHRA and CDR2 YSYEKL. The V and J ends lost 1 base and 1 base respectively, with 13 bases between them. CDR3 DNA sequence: TGCGCCAGCAGCCAAGGCAAAGGACAGATTAACTATGGCTACACCTTC. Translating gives CASSQGKGQINYGYTF.

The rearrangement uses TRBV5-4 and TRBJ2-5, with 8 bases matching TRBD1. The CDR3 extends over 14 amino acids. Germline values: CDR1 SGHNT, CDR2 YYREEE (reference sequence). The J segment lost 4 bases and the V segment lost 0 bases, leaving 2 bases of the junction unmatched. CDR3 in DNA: TGTGCCAGCAGCTTGGCCGGACAGGGAGAGACCCAGTACTTC. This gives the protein CASSLAGQGETQYF.

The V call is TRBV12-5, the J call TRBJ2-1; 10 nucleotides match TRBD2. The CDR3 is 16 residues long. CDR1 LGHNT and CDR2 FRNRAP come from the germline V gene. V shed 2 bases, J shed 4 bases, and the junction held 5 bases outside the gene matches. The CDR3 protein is CASGLPIAGGYNEQFF. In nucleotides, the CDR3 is TGTGCTAGTGGTTTGCCCATAGCGGGGGGTTACAATGAGCAGTTCTTC. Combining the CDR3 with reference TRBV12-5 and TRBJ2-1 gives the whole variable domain DARVTQTPRHKVTEMGQEVTMRCQPILGHNTVFWYRQTMMQGLELLAYFRNRAPLDDSGMPKDRFSAEMPDATLATLKIQPSEPRDSAVYFCASGLPIAGGYNEQFFGPGTRLTVL.

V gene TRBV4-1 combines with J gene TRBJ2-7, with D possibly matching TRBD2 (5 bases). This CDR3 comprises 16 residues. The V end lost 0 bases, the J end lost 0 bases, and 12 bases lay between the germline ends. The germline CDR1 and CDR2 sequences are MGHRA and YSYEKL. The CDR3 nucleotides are TGCGCCAGCAGCCAAGAGGACTTGGGAAGCTCCTACGAGCAGTACTTC. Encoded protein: CASSQEDLGSSYEQYF.

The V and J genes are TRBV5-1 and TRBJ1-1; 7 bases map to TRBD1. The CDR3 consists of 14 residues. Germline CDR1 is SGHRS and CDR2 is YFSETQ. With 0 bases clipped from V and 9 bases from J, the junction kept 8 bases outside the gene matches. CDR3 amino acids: CASSLAGDSRQAFF. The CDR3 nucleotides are TGCGCCAGCAGCTTGGCGGGGGACAGTAGGCAAGCTTTCTTT.

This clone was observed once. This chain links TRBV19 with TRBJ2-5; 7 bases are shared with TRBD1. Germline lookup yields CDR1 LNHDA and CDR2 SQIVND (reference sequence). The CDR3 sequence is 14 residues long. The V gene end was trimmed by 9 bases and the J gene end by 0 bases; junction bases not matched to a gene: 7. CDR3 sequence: CARLPTGDQETQYF. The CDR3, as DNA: TGTGCCAGGCTTCCAACAGGGGACCAAGAGACCCAGTACTTC.

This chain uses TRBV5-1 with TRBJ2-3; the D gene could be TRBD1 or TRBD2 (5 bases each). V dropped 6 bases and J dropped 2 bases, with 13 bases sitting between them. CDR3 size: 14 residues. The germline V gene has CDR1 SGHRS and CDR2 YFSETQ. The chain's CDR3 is CASTTGRYTDTQYF. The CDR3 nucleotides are TGCGCCAGCACGACGGGACGATACACAGATACGCAGTATTTT.

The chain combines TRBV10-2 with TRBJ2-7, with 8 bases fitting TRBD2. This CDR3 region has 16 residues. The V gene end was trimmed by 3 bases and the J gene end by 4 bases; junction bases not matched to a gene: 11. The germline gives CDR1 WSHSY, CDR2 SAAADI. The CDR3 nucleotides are TGCGCCAGCAGTGACCCGGGAGGGAAGGGTTTGTACGAGCAGTACTTC. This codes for CASSDPGGKGLYEQYF.

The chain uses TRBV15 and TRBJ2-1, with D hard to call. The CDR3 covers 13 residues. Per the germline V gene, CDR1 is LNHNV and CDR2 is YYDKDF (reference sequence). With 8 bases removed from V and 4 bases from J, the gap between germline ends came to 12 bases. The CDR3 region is CATALWGYNEQFF. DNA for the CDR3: TGTGCCACCGCCCTTTGGGGTTACAATGAGCAGTTCTTC.